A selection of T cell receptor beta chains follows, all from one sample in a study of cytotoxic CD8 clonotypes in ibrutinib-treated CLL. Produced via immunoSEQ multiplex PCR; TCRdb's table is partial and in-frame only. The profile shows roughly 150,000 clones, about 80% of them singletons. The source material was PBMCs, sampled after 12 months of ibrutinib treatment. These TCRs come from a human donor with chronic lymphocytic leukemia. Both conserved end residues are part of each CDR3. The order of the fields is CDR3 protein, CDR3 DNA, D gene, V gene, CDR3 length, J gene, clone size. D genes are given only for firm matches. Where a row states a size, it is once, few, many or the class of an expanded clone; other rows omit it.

CDR3 protein: CASSEGGYNEQFF; CDR3 DNA: TGTGCCAGCAGTGAGGGTGGATACAATGAGCAGTTCTTC; D gene: NA; V gene: TRBV6-1; CDR3 length: 13; J gene: TRBJ2-1; clone size: NA
CDR3 protein: CASSRTPGTTNNEQFF; CDR3 DNA: TGTGCCAGCAGCCGAACCCCCGGGACCACGAACAATGAGCAGTTCTTC; D gene: NA; V gene: TRBV7-3; CDR3 length: 16; J gene: TRBJ2-1; clone size: few
CDR3 protein: CASSSTSESYNSPLHF; CDR3 DNA: TGTGCCAGCAGTTCCACCTCAGAATCCTATAATTCACCCCTCCACTTT; D gene: NA; V gene: TRBV27; CDR3 length: 16; J gene: TRBJ1-6; clone size: NA
CDR3 protein: CSVVQNTEAFF; CDR3 DNA: TGCAGCGTTGTGCAAAACACTGAAGCTTTCTTT; D gene: NA; V gene: TRBV29-1; CDR3 length: 11; J gene: TRBJ1-1; clone size: NA
CDR3 protein: CASSVEGSSGNTIYF; CDR3 DNA: TGTGCCAGCAGCGTAGAAGGATCCTCTGGAAACACCATATATTTT; D gene: NA; V gene: TRBV9; CDR3 length: 15; J gene: TRBJ1-3; clone size: once
CDR3 protein: CASSLTGVNTEAFF; CDR3 DNA: TGTGCCAGCAGCTTGACTGGGGTGAACACTGAAGCTTTCTTT; D gene: NA; V gene: TRBV11-3; CDR3 length: 14; J gene: TRBJ1-1; clone size: NA
CDR3 protein: CASSTGGQIGVKQFF; CDR3 DNA: TGTGCCAGCAGCACTGGGGGGCAGATAGGGGTAAAGCAGTTCTTC; D gene: NA; V gene: TRBV28; CDR3 length: 15; J gene: TRBJ2-1; clone size: NA
CDR3 protein: CASSSPRGRQSSYNSPLHF; CDR3 DNA: TGTGCCAGCAGCTCCCCGCGGGGCAGACAGAGCTCCTATAATTCACCCCTCCACTTT; D gene: NA; V gene: TRBV7-2; CDR3 length: 19; J gene: TRBJ1-6; clone size: NA
CDR3 protein: CASSFSGVETQYF; CDR3 DNA: TGTGCCAGCAGTTTTTCAGGGGTGGAGACCCAGTACTTC; D gene: NA; V gene: TRBV28; CDR3 length: 13; J gene: TRBJ2-5; clone size: NA
CDR3 protein: CASSQASGGVTQYF; CDR3 DNA: TGTGCCAGCAGCCAAGCTAGCGGGGGGGTTACCCAGTACTTC; D gene: TRBD2; V gene: TRBV4-2; CDR3 length: 14; J gene: TRBJ2-5; clone size: NA
CDR3 protein: CASSFSEQFF; CDR3 DNA: TGTGCCAGCAGCTTTAGTGAGCAGTTCTTC; D gene: NA; V gene: TRBV7-6; CDR3 length: 10; J gene: TRBJ2-1; clone size: NA
CDR3 protein: CASSKGVGTEAFF; CDR3 DNA: TGTGCCAGCAGTAAAGGGGTTGGAACTGAAGCTTTCTTT; D gene: NA; V gene: TRBV6-1; CDR3 length: 13; J gene: TRBJ1-1; clone size: NA
CDR3 protein: CASSPAGGGTDTQYF; CDR3 DNA: TGTGCCAGCAGCCCGGCCGGGGGAGGCACAGATACGCAGTATTTT; D gene: NA; V gene: TRBV7-6; CDR3 length: 15; J gene: TRBJ2-3; clone size: NA
CDR3 protein: CSVEVGNNQPQHF; CDR3 DNA: TGCAGCGTTGAAGTAGGGAACAATCAGCCCCAGCATTTT; D gene: NA; V gene: TRBV29-1; CDR3 length: 13; J gene: TRBJ1-5; clone size: NA
CDR3 protein: CASSSGVGGTEFF; CDR3 DNA: TGTGCCAGCAGCTCAGGGGTGGGGGGCACGGAGTTCTTC; D gene: NA; V gene: TRBV7-2; CDR3 length: 13; J gene: TRBJ2-1; clone size: NA
CDR3 protein: CASRGNREPTYEQYF; CDR3 DNA: TGTGCCAGCAGGGGAAACCGGGAGCCCACCTACGAGCAGTACTTC; D gene: NA; V gene: TRBV6-5; CDR3 length: 15; J gene: TRBJ2-7; clone size: once
CDR3 protein: CASSPPSYEQYF; CDR3 DNA: TGTGCCAGCTCACCACCATCCTACGAGCAGTACTTC; D gene: NA; V gene: TRBV18; CDR3 length: 12; J gene: TRBJ2-7; clone size: NA
CDR3 protein: CASRPSELGSYEQYF; CDR3 DNA: TGTGCCAGCAGGCCGTCCGAACTCGGGTCCTACGAGCAGTACTTC; D gene: NA; V gene: TRBV6-5; CDR3 length: 15; J gene: TRBJ2-7; clone size: NA
CDR3 protein: CASSQGERKTEAFF; CDR3 DNA: TGCGCCAGCAGCCAAGGGGAACGGAAGACTGAAGCTTTCTTT; D gene: NA; V gene: TRBV4-1; CDR3 length: 14; J gene: TRBJ1-1; clone size: NA
CDR3 protein: CAISGVGDRGYNEQFF; CDR3 DNA: TGTGCCATCAGTGGGGTCGGGGACAGGGGTTACAATGAGCAGTTCTTC; D gene: TRBD1; V gene: TRBV10-3; CDR3 length: 16; J gene: TRBJ2-1; clone size: once
CDR3 protein: CASSILHQGSDSYEQYF; CDR3 DNA: TGTGCCAGCAGTATACTACACCAGGGGTCGGACTCCTACGAGCAGTACTTC; D gene: NA; V gene: TRBV28; CDR3 length: 17; J gene: TRBJ2-7; clone size: NA
CDR3 protein: CASSASRLGAEAFF; CDR3 DNA: TGTGCCAGTAGTGCCTCAAGGTTGGGGGCTGAAGCTTTCTTT; D gene: NA; V gene: TRBV19; CDR3 length: 14; J gene: TRBJ1-1; clone size: NA
CDR3 protein: CASSPRRDRDYEQYF; CDR3 DNA: TGCGCCAGCAGCCCTAGAAGGGACAGGGACTACGAGCAGTACTTC; D gene: TRBD1; V gene: TRBV5-1; CDR3 length: 15; J gene: TRBJ2-7; clone size: NA
CDR3 protein: CASSIKGDRRDTQYF; CDR3 DNA: TGTGCCAGTAGTATAAAGGGAGACAGGCGGGATACGCAGTATTTT; D gene: NA; V gene: TRBV19; CDR3 length: 15; J gene: TRBJ2-3; clone size: NA
CDR3 protein: CASRGNYEQYF; CDR3 DNA: TGTGCCAGCAGAGGAAACTACGAGCAGTACTTC; D gene: NA; V gene: TRBV28; CDR3 length: 11; J gene: TRBJ2-7; clone size: NA
CDR3 protein: CASSADPVVLDEQFF; CDR3 DNA: TGTGCCAGCAGCGCAGATCCGGTCGTCCTTGATGAGCAGTTCTTC; D gene: NA; V gene: TRBV9; CDR3 length: 15; J gene: TRBJ2-1; clone size: NA
CDR3 protein: CAWSIRMRGYTF; CDR3 DNA: TGTGCCTGGAGTATCAGGATGAGGGGCTACACCTTC; D gene: NA; V gene: TRBV30; CDR3 length: 12; J gene: TRBJ1-2; clone size: few
CDR3 protein: CASSEPGQGWNEQFF; CDR3 DNA: TGTGCCAGCAGTGAGCCCGGACAGGGTTGGAATGAGCAGTTCTTC; D gene: TRBD1; V gene: TRBV6-1; CDR3 length: 15; J gene: TRBJ2-1; clone size: NA
CDR3 protein: CASQRGTSRASTDTQYF; CDR3 DNA: TGTGCCAGCCAACGCGGGACTTCAAGAGCTAGCACAGATACGCAGTATTTT; D gene: NA; V gene: TRBV5-4; CDR3 length: 17; J gene: TRBJ2-3; clone size: NA
CDR3 protein: CASSFAGVGDTQYF; CDR3 DNA: TGTGCCAGCAGCTTCGCGGGAGTGGGGGATACGCAGTATTTT; D gene: TRBD2; V gene: TRBV5-4; CDR3 length: 14; J gene: TRBJ2-3; clone size: NA
CDR3 protein: CASSTWGRGSNQPQHF; CDR3 DNA: TGTGCCAGCAGTACGTGGGGCAGGGGAAGCAATCAGCCCCAGCATTTT; D gene: NA; V gene: TRBV28; CDR3 length: 16; J gene: TRBJ1-5; clone size: NA
CDR3 protein: CASNRGGQPQHF; CDR3 DNA: TGTGCCAGCAACCGGGGGGGGCAGCCCCAGCATTTT; D gene: NA; V gene: TRBV28; CDR3 length: 12; J gene: TRBJ1-5; clone size: NA
CDR3 protein: CASRLQGNTEAFF; CDR3 DNA: TGTGCCAGCAGACTACAGGGGAACACTGAAGCTTTCTTT; D gene: NA; V gene: TRBV28; CDR3 length: 13; J gene: TRBJ1-1; clone size: NA
CDR3 protein: CASSAGVGITEAFF; CDR3 DNA: TGTGCCAGCAGCGCGGGGGTGGGGATCACTGAAGCTTTCTTT; D gene: NA; V gene: TRBV9; CDR3 length: 14; J gene: TRBJ1-1; clone size: NA
CDR3 protein: CASSLRRATDEQYF; CDR3 DNA: TGTGCCAGCAGCTTGCGCCGGGCTACGGACGAGCAGTACTTC; D gene: NA; V gene: TRBV5-5; CDR3 length: 14; J gene: TRBJ2-7; clone size: NA
CDR3 protein: CASSIQAGSGNTIYF; CDR3 DNA: TGTGCCAGTAGTATCCAGGCAGGCAGTGGAAACACCATATATTTT; D gene: NA; V gene: TRBV19; CDR3 length: 15; J gene: TRBJ1-3; clone size: NA
CDR3 protein: CASSYEGTGNYEQYF; CDR3 DNA: TGTGCCAGCAGTTACGAAGGGACAGGAAACTACGAGCAGTACTTC; D gene: TRBD1; V gene: TRBV6-5; CDR3 length: 15; J gene: TRBJ2-7; clone size: NA
CDR3 protein: CSVEYGAGEQYF; CDR3 DNA: TGCAGCGTTGAGTACGGGGCGGGAGAGCAGTACTTC; D gene: NA; V gene: TRBV29-1; CDR3 length: 12; J gene: TRBJ2-7; clone size: NA
CDR3 protein: CASSPPGRTEAFF; CDR3 DNA: TGTGCCAGCTCCCCCCCAGGGAGGACTGAAGCTTTCTTT; D gene: NA; V gene: TRBV18; CDR3 length: 13; J gene: TRBJ1-1; clone size: NA
CDR3 protein: CASRSPTSYEQFF; CDR3 DNA: TGTGCCAGCAGATCCCCTACTAGCTATGAGCAGTTCTTC; D gene: NA; V gene: TRBV28; CDR3 length: 13; J gene: TRBJ2-1; clone size: few
CDR3 protein: CASSVGQGGGSGNTIYF; CDR3 DNA: TGTGCCAGCAGCGTAGGTCAGGGCGGTGGCTCTGGAAACACCATATATTTT; D gene: NA; V gene: TRBV9; CDR3 length: 17; J gene: TRBJ1-3; clone size: NA
CDR3 protein: CASSQGTRMDEQFF; CDR3 DNA: TGTGCCAGCAGCCAAGGCACAAGAATGGATGAGCAGTTCTTC; D gene: NA; V gene: TRBV4-2; CDR3 length: 14; J gene: TRBJ2-1; clone size: NA